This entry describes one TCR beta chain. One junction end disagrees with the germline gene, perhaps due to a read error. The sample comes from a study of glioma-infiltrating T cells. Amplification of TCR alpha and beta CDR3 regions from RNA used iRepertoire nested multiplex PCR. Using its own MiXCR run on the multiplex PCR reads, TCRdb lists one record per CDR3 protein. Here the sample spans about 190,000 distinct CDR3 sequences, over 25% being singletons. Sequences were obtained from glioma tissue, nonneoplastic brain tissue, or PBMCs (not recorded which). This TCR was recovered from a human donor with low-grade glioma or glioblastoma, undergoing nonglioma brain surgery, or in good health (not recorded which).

Here the CDR3 DNA reads TGTGCCAGCATTTACTCAGGGCACGAGCAGTACTTC. This sequence encodes CASIYSGHEQYF. V usage is TRBV6-6 and J usage is TRBJ2-7, with D possibly TRBD1 on 5 matching bases. The CDR3 runs to 12 residues. The germline V gene encodes CDR1 MNHNY and CDR2 SVGAGI (reference sequence).